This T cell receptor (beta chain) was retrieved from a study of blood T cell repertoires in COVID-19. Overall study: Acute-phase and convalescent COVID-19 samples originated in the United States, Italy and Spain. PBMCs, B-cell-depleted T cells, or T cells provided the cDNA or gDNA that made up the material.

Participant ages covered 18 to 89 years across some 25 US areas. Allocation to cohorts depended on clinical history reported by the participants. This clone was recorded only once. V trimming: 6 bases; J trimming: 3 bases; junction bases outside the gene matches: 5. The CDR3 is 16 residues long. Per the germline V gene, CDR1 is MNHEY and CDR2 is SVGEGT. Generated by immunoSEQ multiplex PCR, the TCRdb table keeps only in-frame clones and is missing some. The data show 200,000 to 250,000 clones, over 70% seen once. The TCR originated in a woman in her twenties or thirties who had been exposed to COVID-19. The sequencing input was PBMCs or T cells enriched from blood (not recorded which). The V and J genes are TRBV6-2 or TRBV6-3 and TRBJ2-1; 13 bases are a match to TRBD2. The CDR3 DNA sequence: TGTGCCAGCAGCCCACTAGCGGGAGGGTTCTACAATGAGCAGTTCTTC. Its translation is CASSPLAGGFYNEQFF.